The rows below give T cell receptor beta chains drawn from one sample of a study of shared clonotypes between healthy human individuals. Repertoires were generated with immunoSEQ multiplex PCR, while TCRdb's copy carries only in-frame clones and drops some. This table has a few hundred thousand clones, 97% appearing once. Sequenced: naive CD4+ T cells sorted from blood. Receptor source: a woman aged 25 to 45 in good health. Each CDR3 is given without its conserved first and last residue. Size tells how often a clone was seen (once, few, many) or the class of an expanded clone, and some rows leave it out.

J,size,V,CDR3
TRBJ2-1,-,TRBV5-1,ASSFPSGYNEQF
TRBJ1-1,-,TRBV28,ASLRDRMNTEAF
TRBJ2-2,-,TRBV30,AWSPTRTSGNTGELF
TRBJ1-5,-,TRBV21-1,ASSKAKDSNQPQH
TRBJ2-7,-,TRBV4-1,ASSQAGTSSYYEQY
TRBJ2-1,-,TRBV5-1,ASSGESNEQF
TRBJ2-3,-,TRBV2,ASSNRAKDTQY
TRBJ2-4,-,TRBV9,ASSPRTSPDIQY
TRBJ2-3,once,TRBV7-3,ASSLTGGDTQY
TRBJ2-5,-,TRBV28,ASGGLAGEETQY
TRBJ1-1,-,TRBV29-1,SVRPVGVTEAF
TRBJ1-5,-,TRBV5-1,ASSPGQFNQPQH
TRBJ2-3,-,TRBV5-6,ASSLFWGASTDTQY
TRBJ1-2,-,TRBV15,ATSQEGDGGYT
TRBJ2-7,-,TRBV6-5,ASSTQGAGGQY
TRBJ2-7,-,TRBV27,ASSPAPIRKHSYEQY
TRBJ1-5,-,TRBV30,AWSVAGVNQPQH
TRBJ1-1,-,TRBV6-1,ASSERLVLKGKIQYYPEAF
TRBJ2-1,-,TRBV27,ASSLKPSYNEQF
TRBJ1-5,few,TRBV7-9,ASSSGGQPQH
TRBJ2-2,-,TRBV28,ASSKRTANTGELF
TRBJ1-1,-,TRBV4-1,ASRFTGTNTEAF
TRBJ2-1,-,TRBV10-3,AIMSQRDFNEQF
TRBJ2-7,-,TRBV27,ASSGTSGRADEQY
TRBJ2-5,-,TRBV30,AWSVSLSFREETQY
TRBJ2-2,-,TRBV28,ASSSPSTGELF
TRBJ2-7,-,TRBV7-6,ASSLNSAGAYEQY
TRBJ2-2,-,TRBV19,ASSMRGVRNGELF
TRBJ2-7,-,TRBV28,AGQTGDHEQY
TRBJ2-3,-,TRBV5-1,ASSLTGDTDTQY
TRBJ2-7,-,TRBV5-5,ASSRPGTYEQY
TRBJ2-7,-,TRBV4-1,ASSQGRGDEQY
TRBJ1-3,-,TRBV29-1,SARGAGNTIY